The subject of this entry is one T cell receptor (beta chain). Its target is not known. These data are taken from a study of CD8 T cells in ankylosing spondylitis. TCRdb reprocessed the 5' RACE reads with MiXCR, giving one entry per CDR3 protein. The profile shows about 450,000 distinct CDR3 sequences, roughly 26% of them singletons. This CDR3 comprises 15 residues. V was pared by 5 bases and J by 2 bases, with 16 bases between. Germline V gene sequence: CDR1 DFQATT, CDR2 SNEGSKA (reference sequence). Whole-study findings and limits: CD8+ by phenotype, disease-linked clones were relatively rare in peripheral blood. Disease-linked clones were reportedly significantly enriched in matched ankylosing spondylitis synovial fluid. Existing reports had already noted some motif variants in reactive arthritis synovial fluid and blood. Ankylosing spondylitis blood seemed to carry a telltale TCR beta motif made of about 8 highly homologous variants.

The sequence came from a male donor with ankylosing spondylitis. Sequenced: blood, either unsorted or a sorted T cell fraction (not recorded which). The chain joins TRBV20-1 to TRBJ1-5, with D possibly matching TRBD1 (6 bases). For the CDR3, the DNA is TGCAGTGCTGGCACCAGGGGAGCTGGCAATCAGCCCCAGCATTTT. Its protein product is CSAGTRGAGNQPQHF.